This note documents a single T cell receptor beta chain sequence. J gave up 0 bases and V 6 bases, and 2 bases lay outside the gene matches. Per germline, CDR1 SNHLY and CDR2 FYNNEI. The length of the CDR3 is 15 residues. The data were obtained in a study of PD-L1 blockade in urothelial cancer. Study-wide background: Most patients, about 85% of the roughly 30, were males with bladder-origin cancer. The median T cell count in blood samples was 140,000 to 150,000.

TCRdb's copy holds only in-frame clones and misses some; the assay was immunoSEQ multiplex PCR. The repertoire holds 25,000 to 35,000 clones, with roughly 83% as singletons. Stated time point: peripheral blood 6 weeks after treatment start. This TCR derives from a man between 65 and 80 years old with urothelial cancer. V gene TRBV2 combines with J gene TRBJ1-5; 10 bases match TRBD1. This material consisted of PBMCs, taken around atezolizumab (anti-PD-L1) treatment. The CDR3 nucleotides are TGTGCCAGCAGGGGACAGGGGAATAGCAATCAGCCCCAGCATTTT. Its protein is CASRGQGNSNQPQHF.